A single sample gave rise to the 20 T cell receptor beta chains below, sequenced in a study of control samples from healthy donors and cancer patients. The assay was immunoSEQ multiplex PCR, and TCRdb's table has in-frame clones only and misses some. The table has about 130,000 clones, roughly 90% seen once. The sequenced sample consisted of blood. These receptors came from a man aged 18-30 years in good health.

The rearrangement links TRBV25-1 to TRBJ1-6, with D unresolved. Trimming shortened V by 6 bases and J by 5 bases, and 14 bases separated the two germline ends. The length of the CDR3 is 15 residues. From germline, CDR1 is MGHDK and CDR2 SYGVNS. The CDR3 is CASRDGRTHNSPLHF. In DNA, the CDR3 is TGTGCCAGCAGGGATGGACGAACCCATAATTCACCCCTCCACTTT.

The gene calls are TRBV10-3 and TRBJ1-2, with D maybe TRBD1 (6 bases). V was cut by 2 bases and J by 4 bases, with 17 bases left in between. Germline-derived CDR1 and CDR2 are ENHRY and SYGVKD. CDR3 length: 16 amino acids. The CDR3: CAISEADSRLGYGYTF. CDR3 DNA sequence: TGTGCCATCAGTGAGGCGGACAGCCGCCTGGGCTATGGCTACACCTTC.

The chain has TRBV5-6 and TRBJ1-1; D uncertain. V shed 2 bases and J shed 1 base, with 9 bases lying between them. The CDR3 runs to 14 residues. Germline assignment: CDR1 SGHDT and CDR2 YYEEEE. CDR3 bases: TGTGCCAGCAGCTTTGACCTATCGAACACTGAAGCTTTCTTT. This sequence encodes CASSFDLSNTEAFF.

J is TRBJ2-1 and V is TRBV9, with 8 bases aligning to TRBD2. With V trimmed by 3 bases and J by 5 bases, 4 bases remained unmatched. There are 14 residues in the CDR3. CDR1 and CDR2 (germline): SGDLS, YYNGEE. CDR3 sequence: CASSAGGGHNEQFF. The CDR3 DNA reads TGTGCCAGCAGCGCCGGGGGGGGCCACAATGAGCAGTTCTTC. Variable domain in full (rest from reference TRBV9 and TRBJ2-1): DSGVTQTPKHLITATGQRVTLRCSPRSGDLSVYWYQQSLDQGLQFLIQYYNGEERAKGNILERFSAQQFPDLHSELNLSSLELGDSALYFCASSAGGGHNEQFFGPGTRLTVL.

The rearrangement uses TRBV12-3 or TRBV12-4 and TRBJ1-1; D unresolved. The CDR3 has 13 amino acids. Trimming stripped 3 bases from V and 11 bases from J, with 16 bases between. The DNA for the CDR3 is TGTGCCAGCAGTTTTAAAATCGACGGGAGGGCTTTCTTT. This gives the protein CASSFKIDGRAFF.

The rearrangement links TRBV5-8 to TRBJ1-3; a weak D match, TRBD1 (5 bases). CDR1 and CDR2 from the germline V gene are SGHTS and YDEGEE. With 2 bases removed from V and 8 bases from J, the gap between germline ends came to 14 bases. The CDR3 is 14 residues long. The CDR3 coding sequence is TGTGCCAGCAGCTTTGGAAGGGGAAGGGACACCATATATTTT. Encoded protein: CASSFGRGRDTIYF.

The CDR3 DNA reads as TGTGCCAGCGGACCCCCCAGGGGGCCAGATACGCAGTATTTT. Amino acids: CASGPPRGPDTQYF. The rearrangement uses TRBV9 and TRBJ2-3; 8 bases are a match to TRBD1. Germline trimming cut 7 bases from V and 4 bases from J; bases unmatched to any gene: 8. The germline V gene encodes CDR1 SGDLS and CDR2 YYNGEE. The CDR3 is 14 residues long.

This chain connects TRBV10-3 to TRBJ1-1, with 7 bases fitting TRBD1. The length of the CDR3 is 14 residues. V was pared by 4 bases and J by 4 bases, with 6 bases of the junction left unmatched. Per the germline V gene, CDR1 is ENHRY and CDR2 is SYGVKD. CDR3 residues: CAISGDRDGTEAFF. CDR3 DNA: TGTGCCATCAGTGGTGACAGGGACGGCACTGAAGCTTTCTTT.

CDR3 in DNA: TGTGCCACCAGCAGAGATAAGGTCCCCCAAGAGACCCAGTACTTC. Its translation is CATSRDKVPQETQYF. The rearrangement joins TRBV15 to TRBJ2-5; D remains ambiguous. V was trimmed by 0 bases and J by 1 base, leaving 9 bases between them. Germline-derived CDR1 and CDR2 are LNHNV and YYDKDF (reference sequence). The CDR3 sequence is 15 residues long.

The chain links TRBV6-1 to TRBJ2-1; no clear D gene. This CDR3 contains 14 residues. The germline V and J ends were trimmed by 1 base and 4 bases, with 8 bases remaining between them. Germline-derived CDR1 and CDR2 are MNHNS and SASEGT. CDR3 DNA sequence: TGTGCCAGCAGTGAAGTAGGAAATTACAATGAGCAGTTCTTC. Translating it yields CASSEVGNYNEQFF.

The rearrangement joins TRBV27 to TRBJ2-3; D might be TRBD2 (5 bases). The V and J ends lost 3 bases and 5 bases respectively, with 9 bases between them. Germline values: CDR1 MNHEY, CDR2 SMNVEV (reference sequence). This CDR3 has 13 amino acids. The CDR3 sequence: CASSFPRGDTQYF. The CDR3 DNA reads TGTGCCAGCAGTTTCCCCCGGGGAGATACGCAGTATTTT.

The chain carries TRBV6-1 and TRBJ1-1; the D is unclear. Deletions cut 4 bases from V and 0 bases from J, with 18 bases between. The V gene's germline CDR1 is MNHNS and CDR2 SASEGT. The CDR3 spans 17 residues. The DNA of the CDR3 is TGTGCCAGCAGTGGAGACACCTACTACACGATGAACACTGAAGCTTTCTTT. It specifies CASSGDTYYTMNTEAFF.

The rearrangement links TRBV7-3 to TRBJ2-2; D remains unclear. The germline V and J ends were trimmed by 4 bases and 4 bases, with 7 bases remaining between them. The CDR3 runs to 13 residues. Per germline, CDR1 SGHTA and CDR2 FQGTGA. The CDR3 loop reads CASSSDPTGELFF. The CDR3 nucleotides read TGTGCCAGCAGCTCGGACCCCACCGGGGAGCTGTTTTTT.

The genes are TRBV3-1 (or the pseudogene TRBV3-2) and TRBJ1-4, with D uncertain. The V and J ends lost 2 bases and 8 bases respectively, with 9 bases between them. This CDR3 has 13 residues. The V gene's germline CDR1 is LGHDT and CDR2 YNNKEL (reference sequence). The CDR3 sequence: CASSQTDWEKLFF. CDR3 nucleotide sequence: TGTGCCAGCAGCCAAACTGACTGGGAAAAACTGTTTTTT.

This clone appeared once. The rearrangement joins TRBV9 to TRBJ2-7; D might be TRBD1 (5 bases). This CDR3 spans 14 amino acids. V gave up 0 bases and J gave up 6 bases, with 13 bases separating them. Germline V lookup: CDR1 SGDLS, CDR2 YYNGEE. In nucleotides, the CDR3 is TGTGCCAGCAGCGTAGGGTCGCAGGGCAGCGAGCAGTACGTC. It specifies CASSVGSQGSEQYV.

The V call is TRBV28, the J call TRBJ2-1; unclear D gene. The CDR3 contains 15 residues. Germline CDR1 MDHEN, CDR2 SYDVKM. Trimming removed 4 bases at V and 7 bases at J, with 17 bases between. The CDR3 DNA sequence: TGTGCCAGCAGTTACGTCCCGGACCTGGGGAATGAGCAGTTCTTC. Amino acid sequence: CASSYVPDLGNEQFF.

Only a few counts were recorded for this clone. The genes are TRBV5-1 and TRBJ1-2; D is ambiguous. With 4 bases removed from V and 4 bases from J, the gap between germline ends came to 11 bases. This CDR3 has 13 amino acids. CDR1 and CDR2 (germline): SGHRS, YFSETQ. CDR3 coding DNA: TGCGCCAGCAGCAGTCGCAGCCGCTATGGCTACACCTTC. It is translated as CASSSRSRYGYTF.

The CDR3 DNA sequence: TGCAGCGCCGCAGGACAGCGCCTCACAGATACGCAGTATTTT. Translation: CSAAGQRLTDTQYF. V and J are TRBV29-1 and TRBJ2-3, with a tentative D call TRBD1 (6 bases). The germline CDR1 and CDR2 sequences are SQVTM and ANQGSEA. V lost 7 bases and J lost 2, with 16 bases in between. This CDR3 contains 14 residues.

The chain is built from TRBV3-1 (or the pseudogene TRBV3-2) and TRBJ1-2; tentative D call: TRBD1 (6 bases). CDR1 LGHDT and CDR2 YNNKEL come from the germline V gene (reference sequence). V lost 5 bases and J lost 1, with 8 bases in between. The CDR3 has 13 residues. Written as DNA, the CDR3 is TGTGCCAGCAGCTTAGGGGGTAACTATGGCTACACCTTC. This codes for CASSLGGNYGYTF.

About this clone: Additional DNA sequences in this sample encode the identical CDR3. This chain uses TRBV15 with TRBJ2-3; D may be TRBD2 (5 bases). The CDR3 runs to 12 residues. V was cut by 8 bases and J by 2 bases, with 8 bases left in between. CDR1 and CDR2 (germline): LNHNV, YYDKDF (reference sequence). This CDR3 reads CATSRDTDTQYF. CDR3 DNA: TGTGCCACCTCCCGGGACACAGATACGCAGTATTTT.